This T cell receptor beta chain was identified during a study of CD8+ T cells in alopecia areata. The study's findings and limits: Patients shared TCRs less clearly than mice did, possibly for HLA-related reasons.

Comment on this clone: Antigen specificity is unknown.

Trimming cost V 6 bases and J 7 bases, with 15 bases left between them. Germline lookup yields CDR1 SNHLY and CDR2 FYNNEI. The CDR3 loop spans 14 amino acids. TCR sequencing used cDNA made by reverse transcription of extracted RNA. The table came from immunoSEQ multiplex PCR; TCRdb's copy has only in-frame clones and leaves some out. The sample comprises hundreds of thousands of clones, approximately 52% of which are singletons, and around 0.44% rests with the top ten. The receptor's source is a human donor with alopecia areata. Specimen: CD4+ T cells sorted from blood, collected at week 0. J is TRBJ2-2 and V is TRBV2; D gene unclear. Here the CDR3 reads CASSGSSRHGELFF. DNA of the CDR3: TGTGCCAGCAGCGGGTCTTCAAGGCACGGGGAGCTGTTTTTT.